The 27 T cell receptor beta chains listed next were all sequenced from one sample in a study of lymphopenia after photon versus proton radiotherapy. Profiled with immunoSEQ multiplex PCR; TCRdb holds only in-frame clones, not every one. Among some 16,000 clones, 88% were seen once, and the ten largest hold under 65%. The sample here was peripheral blood, taken from a patient treated with proton-based radiotherapy. These TCRs come from a woman aged 55-69 years with cholangiocarcinoma. Some clones in this sample may be carry-over from other donors' samples.

The chain carries TRBV6-5 and TRBJ1-2, with D perhaps TRBD1 (6 bases). The CDR3 consists of 15 residues. Trimming pared 7 bases from V and 6 bases from J, leaving 21 bases between. The germline V gene has CDR1 MNHEY and CDR2 SVGAGI. CDR3 sequence: CASTTSGQMGHGYTF. In nucleotides, the CDR3 is TGTGCCAGCACCACCTCGGGACAAATGGGGCATGGCTACACCTTC.

The CDR3 nucleotides are TGTGCCAGCAGGAGAGAGGAAAATGAGGGCTATGGCTACACCTTC. Encoded protein: CASRREENEGYGYTF. This rearrangement joins TRBV4-2 to TRBJ1-2; no reliable D call. Germline CDR1 reads LGHNA; CDR2 reads YNFKEQ. The CDR3 is 15 amino acids. Trimming took off 6 bases at V and 4 bases at J, with 18 bases between the two ends.

In DNA, the CDR3 is TGTGCCAGTAGTATCGGACAGATGAACACTGAAGCTTTCTTT. Protein product: CASSIGQMNTEAFF. The chain uses TRBV19 and TRBJ1-1; the D gene is possibly TRBD1 (6 bases). Trimming left V 3 bases short and J 0 bases short, with 8 bases between. This CDR3 spans 14 amino acids. Germline V gene lookup returns CDR1 LNHDA and CDR2 SQIVND (reference sequence).

This rearrangement joins TRBV19 to TRBJ2-2, with 8 bases aligning to TRBD2. CDR1 LNHDA and CDR2 SQIVND come from the germline V gene (reference sequence). This CDR3 contains 16 residues. The V and J ends lost 5 bases and 4 bases, in that order; junction bases with no gene match: 9. The CDR3 loop reads CASSSLRAGGTGELFF. The CDR3 coding sequence is TGTGCCAGTAGTTCCCTCAGGGCGGGAGGCACCGGGGAGCTGTTTTTT.

The chain links TRBV14 to TRBJ2-5; no firm D call. V lost 1 base and J lost 5, with 8 bases in between. This CDR3 region has 13 residues. Germline V gene sequence: CDR1 SGHDN, CDR2 FVKESK. CDR3 sequence reads: CASSQVLGETQYF. The CDR3 DNA reads TGTGCCAGCAGCCAAGTCCTGGGGGAGACCCAGTACTTC.

The gene calls are TRBV7-8 and TRBJ2-1; D not resolved. Germline CDR1 is SGHVS and CDR2 is FQNEAQ. The CDR3 runs 13 residues. Trimming shortened V by 1 base and J by 10 bases, and 11 bases separated the two germline ends. CDR3: CASSLVNTMEQFF. CDR3 sequence (DNA): TGTGCCAGCAGCTTAGTCAACACAATGGAGCAGTTCTTC.

This chain joins TRBV7-9 and TRBJ1-5; TRBD1 is a possible D gene (5 bases). Trimming removed 2 bases from V and 5 bases from J, with 7 bases in between. Looked up from germline, CDR1 is SEHNR and CDR2 is FQNEAQ (reference sequence). The CDR3 loop spans 13 amino acids. As DNA, the CDR3 is TGTGCCAGCAGCTTACAAGGGGATCAGCCCCAGCATTTT. Protein sequence: CASSLQGDQPQHF. The full variable domain, its missing parts supplied by reference TRBV7-9 and TRBJ1-5, is DTGVSQNPRHKITKRGQNVTFRCDPISEHNRLYWYRQTLGQGPEFLTYFQNEAQLEKSRLLSDRFSAERPKGSFSTLEIQRTEQGDSAMYLCASSLQGDQPQHFGDGTRLSIL.

This chain links TRBV7-8 with TRBJ2-1; 12 nucleotides align to TRBD2. Germline loops: CDR1 SGHVS, CDR2 FQNEAQ. The CDR3 loop spans 16 amino acids. Trimming removed 0 bases from V and 8 bases from J; junction bases left unmatched: 5. The CDR3 DNA is TGTGCCAGCAGCTTAGCGCGACTAGCGGGGGTCGATGAGCAGTTCTTC. Translated, it gives CASSLARLAGVDEQFF.

This chain links TRBV11-2 with TRBJ1-5; D might be TRBD1 (6 bases). V lost 3 bases and J lost 0, with 12 bases in between. This CDR3 is built from 16 residues. CDR1 is SGHAT, CDR2 FQNNGV, per germline. Written as DNA, the CDR3 is TGTGCCAGCAGCTTTGGGGGCGGGTTTAGCAATCAGCCCCAGCATTTT. This encodes CASSFGGGFSNQPQHF.

The chain has TRBV7-2 and TRBJ1-2, with D perhaps TRBD1 (5 bases). The ends were cut back, 3 bases at V and 7 bases at J, with 15 bases in the middle. CDR1 and CDR2 from the germline V gene are SGHTA and FQGNSA. The CDR3 runs 14 residues. The CDR3 reads CASSFDQGMSGYTF. The CDR3, as DNA: TGTGCCAGCAGCTTTGATCAGGGAATGAGTGGCTACACCTTC. The full variable domain, its missing parts supplied by reference TRBV7-2 and TRBJ1-2, is GAGVSQSPSNKVTEKGKDVELRCDPISGHTALYWYRQSLGQGLEFLIYFQGNSAPDKSGLPSDRFSAERTGGSVSTLTIQRTQQEDSAVYLCASSFDQGMSGYTFGSGTRLTVV.

The V and J genes are TRBV7-9 and TRBJ2-1; 14 bases fit TRBD2. Germline assignment: CDR1 SEHNR and CDR2 FQNEAQ (reference sequence). V lost 5 bases to trimming and J lost 7 bases; unmatched junction nucleotides: 4. The CDR3 extends over 15 amino acids. In nucleotides, the CDR3 is TGTGCCAGCAGCCCGGGACTAGCGGGAGTGAATGAGCAGTTCTTC. It yields the protein CASSPGLAGVNEQFF.

The chain couples TRBV27 to TRBJ2-7; possible D gene TRBD1, 5 bases. The CDR3 covers 14 residues. With 4 bases removed from V and 2 bases from J, the gap between germline ends came to 12 bases. Germline assignment: CDR1 MNHEY and CDR2 SMNVEV (reference sequence). Here the CDR3 DNA reads TGTGCCAGCAGTTCCCTGAACAGGCCCTACGAGCAGTACTTC. Amino acid sequence: CASSSLNRPYEQYF.

The chain combines TRBV2 with TRBJ1-5, with D unresolved. Germline CDR1 SNHLY, CDR2 FYNNEI. CDR3 size: 13 residues. V was pared by 9 bases and J by 0 bases, with 9 bases between. The CDR3 sequence: CARQTASNQPQHF. Written as DNA, the CDR3 is TGTGCCAGACAAACTGCTAGCAATCAGCCCCAGCATTTT.

This clone was observed a few times. Here the CDR3 DNA reads TGTGCCAGCAGTGACTCTGCGGGAACCTACAATGAGCAGTTCTTC. Translating gives CASSDSAGTYNEQFF. The chain has TRBV6-4 and TRBJ2-1, with TRBD2 as a possible D gene (6 bases). V was cut by 0 bases and J by 2 bases, with 8 bases left in between. Germline V gives CDR1 MRHNA, CDR2 SNTAGT. CDR3 size: 15 residues.

This clone was detected once. V gene TRBV11-2 combines with J gene TRBJ2-7, with 7 bases lining up with TRBD1. The CDR3 has 14 residues. Trimming took 3 bases from V and 3 from J; bases not matched to a gene: 5. In germline, CDR1 is SGHAT, CDR2 FQNNGV. The chain's CDR3 is CASSFVTGIYEQYF. The CDR3 DNA follows: TGTGCCAGCAGCTTTGTGACAGGGATCTACGAGCAGTACTTC.

The chain couples TRBV6-1 to TRBJ1-6; D gene ambiguous. The length of the CDR3 is 13 residues. Germline V gives CDR1 MNHNS, CDR2 SASEGT. V lost 2 bases, J lost 11 bases, and 10 bases lay in between. This CDR3 is CASSESCPPPLHF. In DNA form, the CDR3 reads TGTGCCAGCAGTGAATCTTGCCCGCCACCCCTCCACTTT.

The sample holds one count of this clone. This chain uses TRBV4-1 with TRBJ2-1, with 7 bases matching TRBD2. The V gene's germline CDR1 is MGHRA and CDR2 YSYEKL. The CDR3 length is 16 residues. V lost 4 bases and J lost 0; bases outside the gene matches: 6. The CDR3 reads CASSLSRLASYNEQFF. The CDR3, as DNA: TGCGCCAGCAGCCTGTCGAGACTAGCCTCCTACAATGAGCAGTTCTTC.

The chain combines TRBV19 with TRBJ1-5; no firm D call. Trimming shortened V by 6 bases and J by 7 bases, and 19 bases separated the two germline ends. CDR1 is LNHDA, CDR2 SQIVND, per germline (reference sequence). The CDR3 extends over 15 amino acids. CDR3 nucleotide sequence: TGTGCCAGTAGAGACTCCGGGCCCGGCCAGCAGCCCCAGCATTTT. Protein sequence: CASRDSGPGQQPQHF.

This rearrangement joins TRBV2 to TRBJ1-4, with 9 bases fitting TRBD1. The V segment lost 6 bases and the J segment 11 bases; nucleotides outside the gene matches: 10. The germline gives CDR1 SNHLY, CDR2 FYNNEI. This CDR3 contains 14 residues. Here the CDR3 reads CASSSGQGITKLFF. The DNA of the CDR3 is TGTGCCAGCAGCTCAGGACAGGGGATAACCAAACTGTTTTTT. Supplemented by reference TRBV2 and TRBJ1-4, the full variable domain reads EPEVTQTPSHQVTQMGQEVILRCVPISNHLYFYWYRQILGQKVEFLVSFYNNEISEKSEIFDDQFSVERPDGSNFTLKIRSTKLEDSAMYFCASSSGQGITKLFFGSGTQLSVL.

As to this clone: The sample holds other DNA sequences that translate to the same CDR3. The gene calls are TRBV10-1 and TRBJ1-5; D is unresolved. With 4 bases removed from V and 6 bases from J, the gap between germline ends came to 10 bases. The CDR3 sequence is 13 residues long. From germline, CDR1 is WNHNN and CDR2 SYGVQD (reference sequence). The CDR3 DNA sequence: TGCGCCAGCAGTGGAGACATTGGTCAGCCCCAGCATTTT. The encoded protein is CASSGDIGQPQHF.

The J gene is TRBJ2-1, the V gene TRBV18, with unresolved D. V gave up 5 bases and J gave up 2 bases, with 13 bases separating them. There are 15 residues in the CDR3. CDR1 is KGHSH, CDR2 LQKENI, per germline. The CDR3 bases are TGTGCCAGCTCATTCGAAGTCGCGCCCTACAATGAGCAGTTCTTC. Protein sequence: CASSFEVAPYNEQFF.

The chain combines TRBV27 with TRBJ1-5, with no clear D. V was pared by 5 bases and J by 6 bases, with 8 bases between. The CDR3 extends over 12 amino acids. The germline V gene has CDR1 MNHEY and CDR2 SMNVEV (reference sequence). The CDR3: CASSAGFQPQHF. The CDR3 DNA reads as TGTGCCAGCAGTGCCGGTTTTCAGCCCCAGCATTTT.

J is TRBJ2-7 and V is TRBV5-4; D may be TRBD1 or TRBD2 (7 bases each). Per germline, CDR1 SGHNT and CDR2 YYREEE (reference sequence). V lost 4 bases and J 4 bases, leaving 18 bases between the germline ends. The CDR3 length is 15 residues. The CDR3 spells CASSGGTAGRYEQYF. The DNA of the CDR3 is TGTGCCAGCAGCGGCGGGACAGCGGGGAGGTACGAGCAGTACTTC.

This chain links TRBV7-6 with TRBJ2-7, with 11 nucleotides matching TRBD2. The CDR3 spans 16 residues. Trimming removed 5 bases from V and 7 bases from J; junction bases left unmatched: 13. The germline CDR1 and CDR2 sequences are SGHVS and FNYEAQ. The CDR3 bases are TGTGCCAGCAGCCCCTCCCGCACTAGCGGGAGTGGTGAGCAGTACTTC. It translates to CASSPSRTSGSGEQYF. The full variable domain, with the rest looked up from reference TRBV7-6 and TRBJ2-7, is GAGVSQSPRYKVTKRGQDVALRCDPISGHVSLYWYRQALGQGPEFLTYFNYEAQQDKSGLPNDRFSAERPEGSISTLTIQRTEQRDSAMYRCASSPSRTSGSGEQYFGPGTRLTVT.

The genes are TRBV19 and TRBJ2-2; perhaps D is TRBD1 or TRBD2 (5 bases each). Germline V gene sequence: CDR1 LNHDA, CDR2 SQIVND (reference sequence). V was trimmed by 8 bases and J by 2 bases, leaving 12 bases between them. CDR3 size: 14 residues. This chain's CDR3 is CASRRGDNTGELFF. The DNA for the CDR3 is TGTGCCAGTCGGCGAGGGGATAACACCGGGGAGCTGTTTTTT.

V gene TRBV18 combines with J gene TRBJ2-7, with 9 bases that match TRBD2. This CDR3 has 17 amino acids. The ends lost 2 bases at V and 5 bases at J; junction bases unmatched: 13. Germline V lookup: CDR1 KGHSH, CDR2 LQKENI. DNA of the CDR3: TGTGCCAGCTCACCAGGCGAAGGTGGCGGGGGGGCCCACGAGCAGTACTTC. As protein: CASSPGEGGGGAHEQYF.

Comments on this clone: With a far larger clone one base away, a read error is the likely cause. The chain recombines TRBV6-5 with TRBJ2-3; D is uncertain. From germline, CDR1 is MNHEY and CDR2 SVGAGI. Trimming took off 5 bases at V and 2 bases at J, with 2 bases between the two ends. The CDR3 loop spans 11 amino acids. CDR3 nucleotides: TGTGCCAGCAGTCACACAGATACGCAGTATTTT. Residues: CASSHTDTQYF.